This passage covers 14 T cell receptor beta chains from one sample sequenced in a study of T cell changes during pregnancy in multiple sclerosis. Assay: immunoSEQ multiplex PCR; the TCRdb copy retains only in-frame clones and omits some. Altogether about 64,000 clones are present, around 91% being singletons, with the ten largest covering roughly 2.2%. The sequences come from peripheral blood, collected in the second trimester of pregnancy. Source of these receptors: a female donor in good health, enrolled as a control in a pregnancy study.

The V call is TRBV20-1, the J call TRBJ1-5; a weak D match, TRBD1 (5 bases). Germline V gene lookup returns CDR1 DFQATT and CDR2 SNEGSKA (reference sequence). There are 11 residues in the CDR3. The CDR3 region has the DNA TGCAGCGCCACCAGGGCGGGACCCCAGCATTTT. Its translation: CSATRAGPQHF.

The chain uses TRBV30 and TRBJ1-2, with 11 bases lining up with TRBD1. The CDR3 contains 15 residues. V trimming: 0 bases; J trimming: 8 bases; junction bases outside the gene matches: 8. In germline, CDR1 is GTSNPN, CDR2 SVGIG (reference sequence). The CDR3 protein is CAWSVRTGGREGYTF. In nucleotides, the CDR3 is TGTGCCTGGAGTGTAAGGACAGGGGGCCGAGAGGGCTACACCTTC.

Written as DNA, the CDR3 is TGTGCCAGCAGTTTCGGCAGGGAAGGACCGGCTGGTGGCTACACCTTC. Translating it yields CASSFGREGPAGGYTF. This rearrangement joins TRBV27 to TRBJ1-2; D perhaps matches TRBD1 (5 bases). Germline values: CDR1 MNHEY, CDR2 SMNVEV (reference sequence). Trimming took off 3 bases at V and 7 bases at J, with 21 bases between the two ends. CDR3 length: 16 amino acids.

The chain joins TRBV2 to TRBJ1-2, with TRBD1 matching over 9 bases. Germline-derived CDR1 and CDR2 are SNHLY and FYNNEI. This CDR3 is 14 amino acids long. V trimming: 4 bases; J trimming: 5 bases; junction bases outside the gene matches: 5. CDR3 coding DNA: TGTGCCAGCAGTGGATTAGGGACAGGGTATGGCTACACCTTC. Its protein is CASSGLGTGYGYTF.

The rearrangement links TRBV7-2 to TRBJ1-4; no reliable D call. The CDR3 runs 14 residues. Per the germline V gene, CDR1 is SGHTA and CDR2 is FQGNSA. Trimming pared 4 bases from V and 8 bases from J, leaving 14 bases between. CDR3 protein: CASSSGHSGEKLFF. The CDR3 bases are TGTGCCAGCAGCTCTGGCCACTCGGGGGAAAAACTGTTTTTT.

The chain has TRBV18 and TRBJ1-6, with 7 positions matching TRBD1. Germline V CDR1 and CDR2: KGHSH, LQKENI. Unmatched junction bases numbered 7, after V lost 2 bases and J lost 6 bases. The length of the CDR3 is 16 residues. The CDR3 sequence is CASSPREGAVNSPLHF. DNA of the CDR3: TGTGCCAGCTCACCAAGAGAGGGGGCAGTTAATTCACCCCTCCACTTT. The variable domain in full, completed from reference TRBV18 and TRBJ1-6, reads NAGVMQNPRHLVRRRGQEARLRCSPMKGHSHVYWYRQLPEEGLKFMVYLQKENIIDESGMPKERFSAEFPKEGPSILRIQQVVRGDSAAYFCASSPREGAVNSPLHFGNGTRLTVT.

Here the CDR3 reads CARGGAGGPTDTQYF. CDR3 sequence (DNA): TGTGCCAGGGGAGGAGCGGGAGGACCCACAGATACGCAGTATTTT. The chain couples TRBV2 to TRBJ2-3; 9 bases are shared with TRBD2. V was clipped by 9 bases and J by 2 bases; unmatched bases: 9. The germline gives CDR1 SNHLY, CDR2 FYNNEI. The CDR3 spans 15 residues.

The chain links TRBV9 to TRBJ2-1, with D perhaps TRBD2 (7 bases). CDR3 length: 15 residues. With 0 bases removed from V and 2 bases from J, the gap between germline ends came to 9 bases. Germline loops: CDR1 SGDLS, CDR2 YYNGEE. CDR3 coding DNA: TGTGCCAGCAGCGTAGAGGGGGGGCCCTACAATGAGCAGTTCTTC. Translation gives CASSVEGGPYNEQFF.

This rearrangement joins TRBV7-9 to TRBJ1-2; TRBD1 agrees at 10 bases. V dropped 3 bases and J dropped 7; count of bases not matched to a gene: 5. Looked up from germline, CDR1 is SEHNR and CDR2 is FQNEAQ (reference sequence). This CDR3 has 14 residues. CDR3 protein: CASSLNRDRGGYTF. DNA for the CDR3: TGTGCCAGCAGCTTGAACCGGGACAGGGGTGGCTACACCTTC.

The chain employs TRBV27 and TRBJ2-1; TRBD1 agrees at 9 bases. The junction had 10 bases not matched to a gene; V was cut back by 6 bases and J by 7 bases. From germline, CDR1 is MNHEY and CDR2 SMNVEV (reference sequence). The CDR3 spans 15 residues. CDR3: CASRSRQGGLNEQFF. The CDR3 nucleotides are TGTGCCAGCAGATCTAGACAGGGGGGATTGAATGAGCAGTTCTTC.

The chain carries TRBV7-2 and TRBJ1-1; TRBD1 might be the D (5 bases). The CDR3 has 13 amino acids. CDR1 is SGHTA and CDR2 is FQGNSA in the germline V gene. V lost 3 bases, J lost 5 bases, and 10 bases lay in between. This CDR3 reads CASSFGGRTEAFF. CDR3 in DNA: TGTGCCAGCAGCTTCGGGGGGAGGACTGAAGCTTTCTTT.

V usage is TRBV6-6 and J usage is TRBJ2-1; 10 bases fit TRBD1. The CDR3 length is 13 residues. Germline CDR1 is MNHNY and CDR2 is SVGAGI (reference sequence). J lost 8 bases, V lost 8 bases, and 6 bases had no gene match. The CDR3 spells CASRRTGGYEQFF. The DNA of the CDR3 is TGTGCCAGCCGACGGACAGGGGGGTATGAGCAGTTCTTC.

This clone occurred once. The rearrangement links TRBV7-6 to TRBJ1-1; possibly TRBD1 for D (5 bases). Deletions cut 5 bases from V and 1 base from J, with 14 bases between. In germline, CDR1 is SGHVS, CDR2 FNYEAQ. CDR3 length: 15 amino acids. The CDR3, as DNA: TGTGCCAGCAGCCCGACAGTTTCCCCGAACACTGAAGCTTTCTTT. Its protein product is CASSPTVSPNTEAFF.

The chain couples TRBV7-2 to TRBJ2-5; the D gene is possibly TRBD2 (5 bases). Germline V gives CDR1 SGHTA, CDR2 FQGNSA. The CDR3 totals 14 residues. The V gene lost 0 bases and the J gene lost 2 bases, with 7 bases spanning the gap. The CDR3 DNA is TGTGCCAGCAGCTTAGCGGGCGGGCAAGAGACCCAGTACTTC. Translation gives CASSLAGGQETQYF.